There are a few counts of the clone carrying this T cell receptor (beta chain). Its target is unknown. The record originates from a study of vaccination effects on CD4 cells after COVID-19. Assay: immunoSEQ multiplex PCR; the TCRdb copy retains only in-frame clones and omits some. Of some 65,000 clones listed, 60% to 80% are singletons. V was shortened by 7 bases and J by 2 bases, with 11 bases between the two germline ends. Germline lookup yields CDR1 SNHLY and CDR2 FYNNEI. The CDR3 runs to 13 residues. Antigen-specific CD4+ T cells were expanded (with viral peptide pools) by the ViraFEST assay ahead of sequencing. CD4+ T cell isolation took place after 10 days of culture. Vaccinated recipients, who were negative for nucleocapsid antibodies, had no history of SARS-CoV-2 infection.

This clonotype was sampled from a human donor who received a COVID-19 vaccine. The chain couples TRBV2 to TRBJ1-2; D uncertain. The source material was CD4+ T cells from PBMCs cultured with HCoV-NL63 spike peptides, sampled before COVID-19 vaccination. CDR3 amino acids: CASKGTTNYGYTF. The CDR3 nucleotides are TGTGCCAGCAAAGGAACAACCAACTATGGCTACACCTTC.